This T cell receptor beta chain is from a study of T cells after yellow fever vaccination. Broader study findings: Detected again after the booster were most primary-vaccination clones, at approximately 96% CD4 and 80% to 90% CD8.

TCRdb called the 5' RACE reads again in MiXCR, with one record for every CDR3 protein. Here the sample spans hundreds of thousands of distinct CDR3 sequences, around 5.2% being singletons. This clonotype showed up just a few times. What it binds is not known. The CDR3 runs to 13 residues. Per the germline V gene, CDR1 is SGHNT and CDR2 is YYREEE (reference sequence). Trimming took 4 bases from V and 2 from J, leaving 9 bases between them. This TCR derives from a man younger than 30 who received the YFV17D yellow fever vaccine. The chain couples TRBV5-4 to TRBJ1-2; D is ambiguous. The sample here was CD4+ T cells sorted from PBMCs, taken on the day of the yellow fever booster vaccination. CDR3 loop: CASSGLRNYGYTF. The CDR3 bases are TGTGCCAGCAGCGGGCTCCGGAACTATGGCTACACCTTC.